The 5 T cell receptor beta chains listed next were all sequenced from one sample in a study of graft-versus-host responses after intestinal transplantation. Data came from immunoSEQ multiplex PCR; TCRdb stores just in-frame clones and leaves some out. The table shows approximately 90,000 clones, with approximately 94% occurring only once. The antigens of these receptors remain unknown. This specimen was unstimulated CD8+ T cells sorted from spleen or lymph node cells, taken before intestinal transplant. These receptors originate from a human donor who received an intestinal transplant.

This chain uses TRBV27 with TRBJ2-7, with TRBD1 identical over 9 bases. The germline CDR1 and CDR2 sequences are MNHEY and SMNVEV (reference sequence). This CDR3 has 14 residues. Unmatched junction bases numbered 4, after V lost 4 bases and J lost 3 bases. The CDR3 nucleotides read TGTGCCAGCAGTTACACAGGGGGCGTCTACGAGCAGTACTTC. Translated: CASSYTGGVYEQYF.

The chain joins TRBV5-1 to TRBJ2-2, with TRBD1 identical over 10 bases. CDR1 and CDR2 from the germline V gene are SGHRS and YFSETQ. The CDR3 totals 17 residues. J lost 6 bases, V lost 3 bases, and 11 bases had no gene match. The CDR3 loop is CASSYGEGQGKAGELFF. DNA of the CDR3: TGCGCCAGCAGCTACGGAGAGGGACAGGGGAAAGCCGGGGAGCTGTTTTTT.

This chain links TRBV27 with TRBJ2-2, with a tentative D call TRBD1 (6 bases). The CDR3 runs 15 residues. CDR1 and CDR2 (germline): MNHEY, SMNVEV (reference sequence). Trimming took off 4 bases at V and 2 bases at J, with 11 bases between the two ends. In nucleotides, the CDR3 is TGTGCCAGCAGTTCCCGCAGGGGTAACACCGGGGAGCTGTTTTTT. It encodes CASSSRRGNTGELFF.

The V call is TRBV9, the J call TRBJ2-1; TRBD2 aligns across 9 bases. The CDR3 spans 12 residues. From germline, CDR1 is SGDLS and CDR2 YYNGEE. With 3 bases clipped from V and 10 bases from J, the junction kept 2 bases outside the gene matches. The CDR3 DNA sequence: TGTGCCAGCAGCGATGGACTAGCGGAGCAGTTCTTC. It yields the protein CASSDGLAEQFF.

The gene calls are TRBV27 and TRBJ2-7; 9 positions agree with TRBD1. V lost 10 bases, J lost 1 base, and 5 bases stayed unmatched. Germline-derived CDR1 and CDR2 are MNHEY and SMNVEV (reference sequence). The length of the CDR3 is 13 residues. Here the CDR3 DNA reads TGTGCCACGGGACAGGGCACGTCCTACGAGCAGTACTTC. Amino acid sequence: CATGQGTSYEQYF.